This T cell receptor beta chain originates from a study of immune cell composition in non-small cell lung cancer (dated by TCRdb to about 2017). Regarding the research as a whole: Histologic subtype, mostly lung adenocarcinoma or squamous cell carcinoma, was determined with H&E together with p63, CK5, Napsin A and TTF-1 immunohistochemistry. Supplementary cohort #1, about eleven lung adenocarcinoma cases, had paired tumour/lung TCR-beta sequencing and TIL populations generated to assess tumour reactivity. Using Adaptive Biotechnologies, the researchers ran TCR-beta sequencing on 34 paired NSCLC tumour and non-adjacent lung specimens, along with 20 to 30 tumour-only specimens. Several tumour specimens with TCR-beta data were of rare histological subtypes and were excluded from the subtype comparisons.

What the work shows at the level of the full study, not this receptor alone: The reactivity cohort was only around 9 cases, and tumour-reactive clones were not shown to share sequences with the dominant in vivo tumour-associated clones. Smoking pack-years did not significantly correlate with tumour TCR-beta clonality. Significantly higher Top 10 clone scores and productive clonality were observed in lung squamous cell carcinoma than in lung adenocarcinoma tumours. Nearly half of NSCLC cases had tumour-associated clones >0.5%, with about four fifths of squamous carcinomas showing such clones compared with roughly 30% of adenocarcinomas. In fewer than twelve adenocarcinoma cases, a strong correlation was found between maximal tumour-associated clone frequency and TIL tumour reactivity, whereas no such correlation was found between overall clonality and TIL tumour reactivity.

Frozen aliquots of unsorted single-cell suspensions were used for genomic DNA extraction with the QIAamp DNA kit. Tumour samples were surgically resected non-small cell lung cancer tissue. Tissues arrived within 2 hours of resection and were immediately processed into single-cell suspensions. Tissue was mechanically dissociated and enzymatically digested with DNase I, collagenase I and hyaluronidase for 25 to 35 minutes at 37 °C, then filtered and RBC-lysed. Taken from the germline V gene, the CDR1 and CDR2 loops are SGHRS and YFSETQ. Trimming costs V 0 bases and J 5 bases, and their ends lie 11 bases apart. Inclusive of the bounding cysteine and phenylalanine, the CDR3 is 15 residues long. Only the CDR3 DNA is retained, 45 bases long and in frame from the first base. A two-step multiplex PCR amplified TCR-beta CDR3 regions from genomic DNA, and the second step of the PCR added Illumina-compatible adaptors. TCR-beta immunosequencing was carried out on an Illumina platform through the commercial immunoSEQ service. The study's processing was this. Repertoires were described by productive clonality and by Top 10 Clones, which is the percentage of T-cell templates coming from the ten most frequent sequences. Values for productive clonality spanned 0 to 1, where a value of 1 indicated a monoclonal population. Sequences comprising at least 0.1% of tumour T-cell templates but absent from matched non-adjacent lung were defined as tumour-associated clones and were identified via log10 scatter plots. Student's t-tests were used for two-group comparisons, ANOVA for comparisons across stages, and linear regression for relationships, with analyses done in GraphPad Prism7 and R. TCRdb took this table from immuneACCESS and kept in-frame rearrangements with V and J called. Such tables lack part of the clones; where checked against another copy, unresolved V genes explain under half of the gap, and the rest is unexplained. The D gene and trimming were derived from the DNA, and the V and J assignments and clone size from that table. For this sample the table gives 9,000 to 10,000 clones, of which 60% to 80% were detected only once. The top ten constitute around 10% of the sample.

Note on this clone: Its antigen is currently not known. Per-nucleotide qualities are absent, and no much larger clonotype sits a single base away.

The sequence is built from TRBV5-1 and TRBJ2-2; a tentative D call is TRBD2 (7 bases match). Sequencing used lung tumor tissue. This receptor was obtained from a human donor with non-small cell lung cancer. The DNA sequence follows: TGCGCCAGCAGCTTGGACGGGGGGCGTACCGGGGAGCTGTTTTTT. The encoded protein is CASSLDGGRTGELFF.